Presented here are 26 T cell receptor beta chains from one specimen sequenced in a study of CD8 T cells in Susac syndrome (dated by TCRdb to between 2018 and 2021). Libraries came from the immunoSEQ multiplex PCR assay. RNA was extracted using the RNeasy kit, and about 0.45 to 1 ug of the RNA was reverse transcribed with random hexamers. The public reads were quality trimmed at Q25 with fastp and then assembled into clones with MiXCR by TCRdb, keeping productive beta chains. Entries are consolidated by CDR3 protein sequence, retaining the most common genes and DNA. The sample includes around 180,000 distinct CDR3 sequences, with nearly 97% observed a single time. The ten largest clonotypes hold approximately 0.088% of the sample. Sequenced material: CD4+ T cells from PBMCs. All receptors derive from a human donor with multiple sclerosis.

Only one count was recorded for this clonotype. This chain links TRBV29-1 with TRBJ1-2; D is unclear. CDR1 SQVTM and CDR2 ANQGSEA come from the germline V gene. The ends were cut back, 5 bases at V and 4 bases at J, with 11 bases in the middle. The CDR3 is 12 residues long. CDR3 in amino acids: CSVRYSSYGYTF. In DNA form, the CDR3 reads TGCAGCGTTCGGTACAGCAGCTATGGCTACACCTTC.

This clonotype was found once. Compared with germline, one end of the junction differs, possibly owing to a read error. This sequence joins TRBV24-1 and TRBJ2-5; D is unresolved. CDR3 size: 12 residues. CDR1 and CDR2 (germline): KGHDR, SFDVKD. Here the CDR3 reads CATSDFRETQHF. CDR3 in DNA: TGTGCCACCAGTGATTTTCGAGAGACCCAGCACTTC.

This rearrangement joins TRBV6-5 to TRBJ2-7; D is perhaps TRBD1 (5 bases). Trimming left V 0 bases short and J 0 bases short, with 15 bases between. The V gene's germline CDR1 is MNHEY and CDR2 SVGAGI. This CDR3 spans 17 amino acids. This CDR3 is CASSYSSGNPSSYEQYF. The DNA of the CDR3 is TGTGCCAGCAGTTACTCCTCAGGGAACCCGAGCTCCTACGAGCAGTACTTC.

The chain carries TRBV9 and TRBJ1-5; possible D gene TRBD1, 6 bases. Trimming removed 0 bases at V and 6 bases at J, with 13 bases between. The CDR3 runs 15 residues. The germline CDR1 and CDR2 sequences are SGDLS and YYNGEE. CDR3 residues: CASSVGGWGAQPQHF. The CDR3, as DNA: TGTGCCAGCAGCGTAGGAGGGTGGGGGGCTCAGCCCCAGCATTTT.

The chain joins TRBV27 to TRBJ2-1; maybe TRBD1 (6 bases). V lost 5 bases, J lost 5 bases, and 10 bases lay in between. The CDR3 is 13 residues long. Germline V gene lookup returns CDR1 MNHEY and CDR2 SMNVEV (reference sequence). CDR3 DNA: TGTGCCAGCAGTCGGACAGCCGACAATGAGCAGTTCTTC. This encodes CASSRTADNEQFF.

V usage is TRBV20-1 and J usage is TRBJ1-1; 8 nucleotides line up with TRBD1. Trimming took 6 bases from V and 7 from J; bases not matched to a gene: 13. Germline V gene data show CDR1 as DFQATT and CDR2 as SNEGSKA (reference sequence). CDR3 size: 14 residues. The CDR3 is CSAALRTGMGEAFF. CDR3 nucleotide sequence: TGCAGTGCCGCTTTAAGGACAGGGATGGGTGAAGCTTTCTTT.

The chain employs TRBV27 and TRBJ2-7; 10 nucleotides match TRBD1. V lost 2 bases, J lost 2 bases, and 6 bases stayed unmatched. Germline V gene lookup returns CDR1 MNHEY and CDR2 SMNVEV (reference sequence). This CDR3 region has 16 residues. The CDR3 sequence: CASSLGWTGGAYEQYF. Here the CDR3 DNA reads TGTGCCAGCAGTTTAGGTTGGACAGGGGGTGCCTACGAGCAGTACTTC.

This chain joins TRBV29-1 and TRBJ2-7; tentative D call: TRBD2 (6 bases). V was clipped by 5 bases and J by 5 bases, with 13 bases between them. There are 12 residues in the CDR3. Looked up from germline, CDR1 is SQVTM and CDR2 is ANQGSEA. As DNA, the CDR3 is TGCAGCGTTTTCTCGGGGGAACACGAGCAGTACTTC. Protein product: CSVFSGEHEQYF.

The V call is TRBV29-1, the J call TRBJ2-2, with TRBD1 as a possible D gene (6 bases). V dropped 6 bases and J dropped 1 base, with 12 bases sitting between them. Germline assignment: CDR1 SQVTM and CDR2 ANQGSEA. The CDR3 is 14 amino acids. In DNA form, the CDR3 reads TGCAGCGTCTCCCGGACAGAGAACACCGGGGAGCTGTTTTTT. Its translation: CSVSRTENTGELFF.

The chain links TRBV3-1 to TRBJ1-2, with D maybe TRBD1 (5 bases). The CDR3 contains 14 residues. Trimming left V 4 bases short and J 2 bases short, with 11 bases between. In germline, CDR1 is LGHDT, CDR2 YNNKEL (reference sequence). The CDR3 is CASSPLGRNYGYTF. The CDR3 DNA follows: TGTGCCAGCAGCCCTCTGGGACGGAACTATGGCTACACCTTC.

Comments on this clonotype: One end of the junction fails to match germline, which may point to a read error. This chain links TRBV15 with TRBJ2-5, with D unclear. The CDR3 is 15 residues long. Germline V CDR1 and CDR2: LNHNV, YYDKDF (reference sequence). The CDR3 protein is CATSRDRAGQGTQYF. CDR3 coding DNA: TGTGCCACCAGCAGAGATCGGGCAGGTCAAGGGACCCAGTACTTC.

The V gene is TRBV7-2, the J gene TRBJ2-3; 12 bases map to TRBD2. CDR3 length: 14 amino acids. After removal of 10 bases from V and 8 bases from J, the junction contained 10 bases not matched to a gene. The germline gives CDR1 SGHTA, CDR2 FQGNSA. This CDR3 is CATLSTSGGGTQYF. CDR3 in DNA: TGTGCCACCCTCTCGACTAGCGGGGGTGGTACGCAGTATTTT.

The V and J genes are TRBV29-1 and TRBJ2-5; 9 bases fit TRBD1. Germline CDR1 reads SQVTM; CDR2 reads ANQGSEA. Unmatched junction bases numbered 8, after V lost 7 bases and J lost 5 bases. This CDR3 is built from 13 residues. Written as DNA, the CDR3 is TGCAGCGCAGAAACAGGGGGCAGTGAGACCCAGTACTTC. Translated, it gives CSAETGGSETQYF.

The rearrangement joins TRBV3-1 to TRBJ2-7; D remains unclear. Trimming cost V 6 bases and J 5 bases, with 8 bases left between them. Germline assignment: CDR1 LGHDT and CDR2 YNNKEL (reference sequence). The CDR3 has 11 amino acids. CDR3 sequence (DNA): TGTGCCAGCAGTGAGAGAAACGAGCAGTACTTC. Its protein is CASSERNEQYF.

V gene TRBV5-1 combines with J gene TRBJ1-2, with 9 nucleotides matching TRBD1. This CDR3 spans 14 amino acids. The J segment lost 5 bases and the V segment lost 5 bases, leaving 7 bases of the junction unmatched. Germline V gene lookup returns CDR1 SGHRS and CDR2 YFSETQ. CDR3 region: CASRSGTGWYGYTF. The CDR3 bases are TGCGCCAGCAGGTCCGGGACAGGGTGGTATGGCTACACCTTC.

The rearrangement links TRBV29-1 to TRBJ2-7; 12 bases map to TRBD1. J lost 5 bases, V lost 6 bases, and 5 bases had no gene match. CDR1 is SQVTM, CDR2 ANQGSEA, per germline. This CDR3 contains 13 residues. The CDR3 DNA sequence: TGCAGCGTAACCGGGACAGGGGGCGACGAGCAGTACTTC. Translated: CSVTGTGGDEQYF.

This clonotype was observed a few times. The J gene is TRBJ2-5, the V gene TRBV25-1; D not certain. This CDR3 spans 11 amino acids. CDR1 MGHDK and CDR2 SYGVNS come from the germline V gene. V shed 4 bases and J shed 5 bases, with 5 bases lying between them. CDR3 nucleotides: TGTGCCAGCAGTGGGCGGGAGACCCAGTACTTC. Its translation: CASSGRETQYF.

This sequence joins TRBV4-3 and TRBJ2-1; 7 bases map to TRBD2. Germline V CDR1 and CDR2: LGHNA, YSLEER. The CDR3 is 17 residues long. V was pared by 0 bases and J by 2 bases, with 7 bases of the junction left unmatched. The chain's CDR3 is CASSQDLPSGTYNEQFF. In nucleotides, the CDR3 is TGCGCCAGCAGCCAAGATCTTCCCAGCGGGACCTACAATGAGCAGTTCTTC.

The chain carries TRBV4-2 and TRBJ1-6; D might be TRBD1 (6 bases). V lost 0 bases and J 9 bases, leaving 18 bases between the germline ends. Germline loops: CDR1 LGHNA, CDR2 YNFKEQ. The CDR3 loop spans 17 amino acids. The CDR3 spells CASSQEGGRVLFSPLHF. DNA for the CDR3: TGTGCCAGCAGCCAAGAGGGGGGCCGGGTATTGTTTTCACCCCTCCACTTT.

V is TRBV5-4 and J is TRBJ1-2; a possible D gene is TRBD1 (5 bases). Germline CDR1 SGHNT, CDR2 YYREEE (reference sequence). V dropped 0 bases and J dropped 8 bases, with 17 bases sitting between them. CDR3 size: 15 residues. The CDR3 DNA reads TGTGCCAGCAGCTTGGTTGGGGGGAGCTACGAAGGCTACACCTTC. Protein sequence: CASSLVGGSYEGYTF.

The chain is built from TRBV30 and TRBJ1-1, with 7 bases lining up with TRBD1. The germline gives CDR1 GTSNPN, CDR2 SVGIG (reference sequence). V was clipped by 3 bases and J by 0 bases; unmatched bases: 4. This CDR3 contains 14 residues. The CDR3 region has the DNA TGTGCCTGGAGCCCTGGACAGGTGAACACTGAAGCTTTCTTT. It yields the protein CAWSPGQVNTEAFF.

The V gene is TRBV2, the J gene TRBJ2-7; D uncertain. The V gene lost 6 bases and the J gene lost 5 bases, with 17 bases spanning the gap. Germline V gives CDR1 SNHLY, CDR2 FYNNEI. The CDR3 is 14 residues long. The CDR3 here is CASRPGIRWNEQYF. The CDR3 bases are TGTGCCAGCAGACCGGGCATAAGGTGGAACGAGCAGTACTTC.

For the CDR3, the DNA is TGTGCCTGGAGTGGCCGGACGCAGTATTTT. Amino acids: CAWSGRTQYF. The rearrangement uses TRBV30 and TRBJ2-3; no clear D gene. Trimming shortened V by 1 base and J by 9 bases, and 5 bases separated the two germline ends. The CDR3 is 10 residues long. The germline CDR1 and CDR2 sequences are GTSNPN and SVGIG (reference sequence).

The sample holds one count of this clonotype. The chain employs TRBV20-1 and TRBJ1-5; 7 bases match TRBD1. The germline gives CDR1 DFQATT, CDR2 SNEGSKA (reference sequence). The J segment lost 3 bases and the V segment lost 7 bases, leaving 6 bases of the junction unmatched. CDR3 length equals 13 residues. For the CDR3, the DNA is TGCAGTGGGAGGGGGACAGACAATCAGCCCCAGCATTTT. It encodes CSGRGTDNQPQHF.

V usage is TRBV9 and J usage is TRBJ1-3; TRBD1 matches 7 bases. CDR1 and CDR2 from the germline V gene are SGDLS and YYNGEE. After removal of 0 bases from V and 3 bases from J, the junction contained 9 bases not matched to a gene. The CDR3 covers 17 residues. The CDR3 coding sequence is TGTGCCAGCAGCGTAGATGGGGACAGTCTCGGTGGAAACACCATATATTTT. Amino acids: CASSVDGDSLGGNTIYF.

J is TRBJ1-2 and V is TRBV4-2; D not certain. This CDR3 has 14 residues. V was shortened by 1 base and J by 8 bases, with 14 bases between the two germline ends. Looked up from germline, CDR1 is LGHNA and CDR2 is YNFKEQ. The CDR3, as DNA: TGTGCCAGCAGCCAAGTTTCCCTTACTGGCGGCTACACCTTC. It encodes CASSQVSLTGGYTF.